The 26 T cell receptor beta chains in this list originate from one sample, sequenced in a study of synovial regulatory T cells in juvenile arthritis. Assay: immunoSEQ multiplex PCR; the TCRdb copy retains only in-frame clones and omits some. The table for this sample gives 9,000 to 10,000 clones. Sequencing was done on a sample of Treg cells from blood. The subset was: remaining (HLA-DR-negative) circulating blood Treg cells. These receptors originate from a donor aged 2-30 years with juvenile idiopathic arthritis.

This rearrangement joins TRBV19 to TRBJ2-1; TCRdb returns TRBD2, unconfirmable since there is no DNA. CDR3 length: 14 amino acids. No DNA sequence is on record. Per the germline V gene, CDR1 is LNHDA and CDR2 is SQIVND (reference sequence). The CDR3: CACRPGVPGYEQFF.

CDR3 residues: CASSYRTGPNTDTQYF. This chain uses TRBV6-6 with TRBJ2-3; the D call of TRBD1 rests on TCRdb alone, since no DNA is present to check it. Per the germline V gene, CDR1 is MNHNY and CDR2 is SVGAGI (reference sequence). This CDR3 has 16 amino acids. No DNA sequence was recorded.

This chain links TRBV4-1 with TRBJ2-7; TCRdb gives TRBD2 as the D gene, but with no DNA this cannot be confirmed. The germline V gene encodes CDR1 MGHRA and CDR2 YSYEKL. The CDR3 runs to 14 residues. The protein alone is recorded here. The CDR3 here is CASSLAGNLYEQYF.

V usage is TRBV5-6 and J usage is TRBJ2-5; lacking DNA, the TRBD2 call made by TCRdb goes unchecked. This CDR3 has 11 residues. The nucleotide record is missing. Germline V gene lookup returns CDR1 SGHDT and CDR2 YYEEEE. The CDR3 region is CASSFRETQYF. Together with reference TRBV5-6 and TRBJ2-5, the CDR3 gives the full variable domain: DAGVTQSPTHLIKTRGQQVTLRCSPKSGHDTVSWYQQALGQGPQFIFQYYEEEERQRGNFPDRFSGHQFPNYSSELNVNALLLGDSALYLCASSFRETQYFGPGTRLLVL.

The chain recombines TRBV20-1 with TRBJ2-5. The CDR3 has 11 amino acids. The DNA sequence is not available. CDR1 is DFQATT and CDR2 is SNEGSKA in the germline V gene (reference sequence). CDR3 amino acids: CSASRVETQYF.

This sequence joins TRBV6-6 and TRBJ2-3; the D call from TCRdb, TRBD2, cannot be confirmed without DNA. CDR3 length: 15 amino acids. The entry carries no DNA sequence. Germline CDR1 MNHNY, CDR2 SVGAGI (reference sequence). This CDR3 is CASRGGTSGSDTQYF.

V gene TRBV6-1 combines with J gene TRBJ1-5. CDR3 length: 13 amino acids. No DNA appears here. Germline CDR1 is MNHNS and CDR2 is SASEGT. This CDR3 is CASSDRRDQPQHF.

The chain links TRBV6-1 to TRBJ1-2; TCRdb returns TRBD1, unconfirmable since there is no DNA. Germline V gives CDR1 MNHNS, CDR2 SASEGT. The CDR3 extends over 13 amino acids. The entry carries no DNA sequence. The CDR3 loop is CASSGTGGYGYTF.

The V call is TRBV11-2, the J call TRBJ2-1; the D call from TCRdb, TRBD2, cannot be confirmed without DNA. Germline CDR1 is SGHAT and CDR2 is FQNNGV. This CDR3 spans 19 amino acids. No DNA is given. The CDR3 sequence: CASSAPASGRARSPYEQFF.

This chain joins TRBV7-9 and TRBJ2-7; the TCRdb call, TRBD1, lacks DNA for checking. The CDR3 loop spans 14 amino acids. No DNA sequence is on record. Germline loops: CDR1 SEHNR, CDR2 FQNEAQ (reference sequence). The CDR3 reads CASSFGTGDHEQYF.

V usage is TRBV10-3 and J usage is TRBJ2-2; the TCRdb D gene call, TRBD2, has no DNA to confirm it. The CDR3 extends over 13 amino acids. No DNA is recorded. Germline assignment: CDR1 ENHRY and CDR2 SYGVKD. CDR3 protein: CATERVGTGELFF.

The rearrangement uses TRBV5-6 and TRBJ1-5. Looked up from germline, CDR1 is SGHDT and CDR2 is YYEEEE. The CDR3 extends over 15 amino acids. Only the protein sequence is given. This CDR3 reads CASSLRDGGNQPQHF.

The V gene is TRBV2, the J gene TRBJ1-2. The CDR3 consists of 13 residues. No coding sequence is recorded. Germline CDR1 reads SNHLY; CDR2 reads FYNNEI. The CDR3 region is CASSADGSGYSTF.

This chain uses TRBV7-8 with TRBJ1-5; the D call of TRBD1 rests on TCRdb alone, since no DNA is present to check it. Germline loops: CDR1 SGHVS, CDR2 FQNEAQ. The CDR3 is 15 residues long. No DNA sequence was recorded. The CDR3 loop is CASSSQGHSNQPQHF.

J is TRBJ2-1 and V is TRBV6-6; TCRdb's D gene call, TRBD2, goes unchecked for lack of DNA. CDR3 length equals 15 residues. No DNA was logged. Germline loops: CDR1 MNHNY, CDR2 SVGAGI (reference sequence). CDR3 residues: CASSYREGRANEQFF.

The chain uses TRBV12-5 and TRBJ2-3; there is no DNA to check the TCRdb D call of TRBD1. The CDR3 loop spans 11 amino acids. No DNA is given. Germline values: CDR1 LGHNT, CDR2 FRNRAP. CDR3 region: CASGLDRGWNF.

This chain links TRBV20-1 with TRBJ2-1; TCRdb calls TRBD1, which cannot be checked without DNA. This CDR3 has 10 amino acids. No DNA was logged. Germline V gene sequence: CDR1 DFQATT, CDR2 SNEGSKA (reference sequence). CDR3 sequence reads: CSVTRNEQFF.

The CDR3 here is CASRGTTLWDTQYF. The chain is built from TRBV5-6 and TRBJ2-3; the TCRdb call, TRBD2, lacks DNA for checking. Looked up from germline, CDR1 is SGHDT and CDR2 is YYEEEE. There are 14 residues in the CDR3. No DNA was logged.

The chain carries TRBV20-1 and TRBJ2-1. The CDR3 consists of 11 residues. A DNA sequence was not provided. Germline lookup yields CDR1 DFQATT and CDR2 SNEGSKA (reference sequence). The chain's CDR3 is CSARGGNEQFF.

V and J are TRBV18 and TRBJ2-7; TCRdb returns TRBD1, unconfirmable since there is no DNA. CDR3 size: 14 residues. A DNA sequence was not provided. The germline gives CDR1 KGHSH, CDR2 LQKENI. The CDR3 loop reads CASSQGTGSYEQYF.

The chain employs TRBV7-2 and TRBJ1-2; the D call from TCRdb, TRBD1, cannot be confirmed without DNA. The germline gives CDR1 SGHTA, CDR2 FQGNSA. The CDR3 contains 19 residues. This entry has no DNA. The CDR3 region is CASSLLFRQGGQANYGYTF.

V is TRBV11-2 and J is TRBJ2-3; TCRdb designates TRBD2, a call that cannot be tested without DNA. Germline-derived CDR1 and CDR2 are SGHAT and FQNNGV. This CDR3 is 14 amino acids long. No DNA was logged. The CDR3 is CASTPWGVTDTQYF. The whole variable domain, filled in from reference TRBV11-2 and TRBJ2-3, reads EAGVAQSPRYKIIEKRQSVAFWCNPISGHATLYWYQQILGQGPKLLIQFQNNGVVDDSQLPKDRFSAERLKGVDSTLKIQPAKLEDSAVYLCASTPWGVTDTQYFGPGTRLTVL.

The CDR3 protein is CASSKGQGHYNEQFF. The V call is TRBV11-3, the J call TRBJ2-1; no DNA is available, so the TRBD1 call from TCRdb remains unchecked. CDR1 SGHNT and CDR2 YENEEA come from the germline V gene. CDR3 size: 15 residues. The nucleotide record is missing. Based on the CDR3 plus reference TRBV11-3 and TRBJ2-1, the full variable domain is EAGVVQSPRYKIIEKKQPVAFWCNPISGHNTLYWYLQNLGQGPELLIRYENEEAVDDSQLPKDRFSAERLKGVDSTLKIQPAELGDSAVYLCASSKGQGHYNEQFFGPGTRLTVL.

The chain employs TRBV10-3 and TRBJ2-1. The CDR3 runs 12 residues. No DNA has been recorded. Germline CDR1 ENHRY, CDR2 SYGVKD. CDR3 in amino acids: CATGGTPREQFF.

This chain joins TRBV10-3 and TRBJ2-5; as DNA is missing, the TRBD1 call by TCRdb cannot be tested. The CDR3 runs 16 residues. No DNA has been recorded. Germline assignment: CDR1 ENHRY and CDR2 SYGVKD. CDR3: CAISVPKDRDSYEQYF.

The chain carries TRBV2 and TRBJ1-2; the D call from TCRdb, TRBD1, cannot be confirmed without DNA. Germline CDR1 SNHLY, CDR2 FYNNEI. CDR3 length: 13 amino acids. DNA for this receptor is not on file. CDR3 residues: CASRDRVTDGYTF.